This is a list of T cell receptor beta chains from one sample in a study of blood T cell repertoires in COVID-19. Produced via immunoSEQ multiplex PCR; TCRdb's table is partial and in-frame only. The sample records around 250,000 clones, over 70% being singletons. The sample was PBMCs or T cells enriched from blood (not recorded which). The origin of the receptors is a woman in her forties who had been exposed to COVID-19. CDR3s include the opening cysteine and the closing phenylalanine or tryptophan. The D gene is left open where the match is weak. Clone size is stated in some rows and not others, as once, few, many or a class when expanded.

d_call j_call clone_size v_call cdr3_aa cdr3_nt
TRBD1 TRBJ1-3 NA TRBV7-2 CASSLMGTGLGNTIYF TGTGCCAGCAGCTTAATGGGGACAGGGCTAGGAAACACCATATATTTT
NA TRBJ1-3 NA TRBV12-3/TRBV12-4 CASSPGEGNTIYF TGTGCCAGCAGTCCGGGGGAGGGGAACACCATATATTTT
TRBD2 TRBJ2-3 NA TRBV27 CASSPLAGGYTDTQYF TGTGCCAGCAGTCCCCTAGCGGGGGGCTACACAGATACGCAGTATTTT
NA TRBJ2-7 NA TRBV28 CASSAGTPTYEQYF TGTGCCAGCAGTGCCGGGACACCAACCTACGAGCAGTACTTC
NA TRBJ2-5 once TRBV28 CASSFILRAPKETQYF TGTGCCAGCAGTTTTATCCTCAGGGCCCCAAAAGAGACCCAGTACTTC
NA TRBJ1-1 once TRBV7-2 CASSTRRGGTEAFF TGTGCCAGCAGCACCCGCAGGGGAGGGACTGAAGCTTTCTTT
TRBD2 TRBJ2-2 NA TRBV11-3 CASSPGLADFTGELFF TGTGCCAGCAGCCCCGGACTAGCGGATTTCACCGGGGAGCTGTTTTTT
TRBD2 TRBJ2-1 NA TRBV6-2/TRBV6-3 CASSYGGLAGGNEQFF TGTGCCAGCAGTTATGGGGGACTAGCGGGAGGCAATGAGCAGTTCTTC
NA TRBJ2-3 NA TRBV28 CASSLLRDTQYF TGTGCCAGCAGTTTATTGCGGGATACGCAGTATTTT
NA TRBJ2-3 NA TRBV7-2 CASSSHRAGESTDTQYF TGTGCCAGCAGCTCACACCGGGCAGGGGAGAGCACAGATACGCAGTATTTT
NA TRBJ2-2 NA TRBV29-1 CSVGTLNTGELFF TGCAGCGTGGGGACTCTCAACACCGGGGAGCTGTTTTTT
TRBD2 TRBJ2-3 few TRBV5-1 CASSLERGATDTQYF TGCGCCAGCAGCTTGGAGCGGGGGGCCACAGATACGCAGTATTTT
NA TRBJ1-1 NA TRBV4-1 CASSQARGTPAFF TGCGCCAGCAGCCAGGCCCGGGGGACCCCAGCTTTCTTT
NA TRBJ1-4 NA TRBV30 CAWSVPFAGEKLFF TGTGCCTGGAGTGTACCCTTCGCGGGTGAAAAACTGTTTTTT
TRBD1 TRBJ2-1 NA TRBV3-1/TRBV3-2 CASSQEGGFYNEQFF TGTGCCAGCAGCCAGGAAGGGGGCTTCTACAATGAGCAGTTCTTC
NA TRBJ1-1 NA TRBV25-1 CASSRGGVNTEAFF TGTGCCAGCAGCCGAGGGGGGGTCAACACTGAAGCTTTCTTT
NA TRBJ1-2 NA TRBV5-5 CASSSGHIYGYTF TGTGCCAGCAGCAGTGGACATATCTATGGCTACACCTTC
NA TRBJ1-5 NA TRBV7-9 CASSLGSGNSNQPQHF TGTGCCAGCAGCTTAGGTTCAGGGAATAGCAATCAGCCCCAGCATTTT
NA TRBJ1-2 NA TRBV23-1 CASRVTSHNYGYTF TGCGCCAGCAGGGTGACATCCCACAACTATGGCTACACCTTC
NA TRBJ2-2 NA TRBV5-5 CASSGHVGELFF TGTGCCAGCAGCGGCCACGTCGGGGAGCTGTTTTTT
NA TRBJ1-6 NA TRBV2 CASRRFSYNSPLHF TGTGCCAGCAGGAGATTCTCCTATAATTCACCCCTCCACTTT
TRBD2 TRBJ2-1 NA TRBV4-1 CASSQDLTSGVNEQFF TGCGCCAGCAGCCAAGATTTAACTAGCGGGGTCAATGAGCAGTTCTTC
NA TRBJ1-2 NA TRBV3-1/TRBV3-2 CASSQGGQGKYGYTF TGTGCCAGCAGCCAGGGGGGGCAGGGAAAGTATGGCTACACCTTC
NA TRBJ1-2 NA TRBV13 CASSLGQSYGYTF TGTGCCAGCAGCTTAGGTCAGTCCTATGGCTACACCTTC
NA TRBJ1-6 once TRBV11-2 CASSYEVQSPLHF TGTGCCAGCAGCTACGAGGTCCAGTCACCCCTCCACTTT
NA TRBJ1-4 NA TRBV5-6 CASSRTDQGEKLFF TGTGCCAGCAGCCGGACAGACCAAGGGGAAAAACTGTTTTTT
NA TRBJ2-1 NA TRBV9 CASSVGGVIRYNEQFF TGTGCCAGCAGCGTAGGGGGAGTAATAAGATACAATGAGCAGTTCTTC
NA TRBJ1-3 NA TRBV4-3 CASSQDSLTGNTIYF TGCGCCAGCAGCCAAGACTCACTGACTGGAAACACCATATATTTT
TRBD1 TRBJ1-2 once TRBV4-2 CASSQPYRGDGYTF TGTGCCAGCAGCCAGCCGTACAGGGGGGATGGCTACACCTTC
TRBD1 TRBJ2-2 NA TRBV3-1/TRBV3-2 CASSAGQVAGELFF TGTGCCAGCAGCGCGGGACAGGTCGCCGGGGAGCTGTTTTTT
TRBD1 TRBJ1-4 NA TRBV29-1 CSVATGGVWEKLFF TGCAGCGTTGCGACAGGGGGCGTATGGGAAAAACTGTTTTTT
NA TRBJ1-6 NA TRBV28 CASILHPNSPLHF TGTGCCAGCATCTTACACCCGAATTCACCCCTCCACTTT
NA TRBJ2-2 NA TRBV4-3 CASSQDPGFNTGELFF TGCGCCAGCAGCCAAGATCCAGGATTTAACACCGGGGAGCTGTTTTTT